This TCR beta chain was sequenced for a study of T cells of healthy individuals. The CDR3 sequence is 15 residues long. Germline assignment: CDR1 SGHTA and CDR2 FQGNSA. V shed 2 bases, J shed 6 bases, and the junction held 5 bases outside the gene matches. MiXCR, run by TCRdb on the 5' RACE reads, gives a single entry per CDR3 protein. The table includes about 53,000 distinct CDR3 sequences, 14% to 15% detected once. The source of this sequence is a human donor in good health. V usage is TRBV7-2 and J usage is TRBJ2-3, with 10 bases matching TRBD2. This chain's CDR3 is CASSLRAGGHDTQYF. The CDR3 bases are TGTGCCAGCAGCTTAAGAGCGGGAGGGCACGATACGCAGTATTTT.